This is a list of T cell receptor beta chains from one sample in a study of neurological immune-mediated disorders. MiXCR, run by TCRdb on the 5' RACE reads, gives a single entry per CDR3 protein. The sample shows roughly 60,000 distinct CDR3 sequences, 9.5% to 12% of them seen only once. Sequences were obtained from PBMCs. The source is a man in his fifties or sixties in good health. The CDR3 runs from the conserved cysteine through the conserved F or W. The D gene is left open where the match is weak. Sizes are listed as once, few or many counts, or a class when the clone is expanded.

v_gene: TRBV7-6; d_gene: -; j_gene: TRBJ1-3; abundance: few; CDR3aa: CASSLGLSGNTIYF; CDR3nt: TGTGCCAGCAGCCTAGGACTCTCTGGAAACACCATATATTTT
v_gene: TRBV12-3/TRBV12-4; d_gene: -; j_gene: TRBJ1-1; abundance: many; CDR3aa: CASSLAAGGQSFEAFF; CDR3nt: TGTGCCAGCAGTTTAGCTGCCGGGGGGCAGAGCTTTGAAGCTTTCTTT
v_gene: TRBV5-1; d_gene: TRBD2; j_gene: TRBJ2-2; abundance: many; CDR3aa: CASSFTGGPGELFF; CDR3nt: TGCGCCAGCAGCTTTACGGGGGGGCCCGGGGAGCTGTTTTTT
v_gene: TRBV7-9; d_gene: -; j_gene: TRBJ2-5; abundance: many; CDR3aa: CASRLGAGETQYF; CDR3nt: TGTGCCAGCAGGCTTGGGGCGGGTGAGACCCAGTACTTC
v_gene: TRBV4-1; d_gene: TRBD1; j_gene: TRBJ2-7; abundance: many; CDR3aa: CASSQFGTVLGEQYF; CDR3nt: TGCGCCAGCAGCCAGTTCGGGACAGTCCTTGGGGAGCAGTACTTC
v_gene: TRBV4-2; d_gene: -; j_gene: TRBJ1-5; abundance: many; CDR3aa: CASSQDISTDIANQPQHF; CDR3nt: TGTGCCAGCAGCCAAGATATTTCGACGGATATAGCAAATCAGCCCCAGCATTTT
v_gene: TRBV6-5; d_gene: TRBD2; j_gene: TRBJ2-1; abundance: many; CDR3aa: CASSYAGGPDNEQFF; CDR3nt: TGTGCCAGCAGTTACGCGGGGGGGCCGGACAATGAGCAGTTCTTC
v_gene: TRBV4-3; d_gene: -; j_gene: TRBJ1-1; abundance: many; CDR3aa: CASSQDSLTYLNTEAFF; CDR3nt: TGCGCCAGCAGCCAAGATAGCCTTACCTATTTGAACACTGAAGCTTTCTTT
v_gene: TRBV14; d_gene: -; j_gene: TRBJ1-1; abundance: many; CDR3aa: CASSQGRGYEAFF; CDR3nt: TGTGCCAGCAGCCAAGGCAGGGGATATGAAGCTTTCTTT
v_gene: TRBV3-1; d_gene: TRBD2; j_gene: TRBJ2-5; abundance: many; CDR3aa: CASSQRLARRGGETQYF; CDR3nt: TGTGCCAGCAGCCAAAGACTAGCCCGCCGGGGGGGAGAGACCCAGTACTTC